The entry below gives a single TCR beta chain sequence along with its context. Its antigen is not known. These data come from a study of cytomegalovirus exposure and HLA in healthy donors. At the level of the study: Earlier, 150 million to 200 million T cells were analyzed, and around 100 million unique TCR beta sequences were found among them. Study-wide results and limits: Later analysis identified about 15,000 TCR beta sequences associated with HLA alleles, using a false discovery rate threshold of 0.05.

PCR employed 60 Vbeta and 13 Jbeta primers. The method was immunoSEQ multiplex PCR; TCRdb's version includes in-frame clones alone and lacks a portion of them. The data contain about 200,000 clones, approximately 83% of them singletons. The trim removed 4 bases at V and 0 bases at J, leaving 8 bases unmatched. This CDR3 contains 16 residues. The germline gives CDR1 SGDLS, CDR2 YYNGEE. This sequence was found in a boy aged 2 to 10 in good health and CMV-seronegative. The chain combines TRBV9 with TRBJ2-3, with TRBD2 matching over 7 bases. The sequenced material came from PBMCs. The CDR3 loop is CASSFRGGTSTDTQYF. DNA for the CDR3: TGTGCCAGCAGCTTCCGGGGAGGGACTAGCACAGATACGCAGTATTTT.